Each of the 3 T cell receptor beta chains below was sequenced from the same sample in a study of T-cell memory formation after mild COVID-19. TCRdb itself ran the 5' RACE reads through MiXCR, one entry per CDR3 protein. The profile shows just over 350,000 distinct CDR3 sequences, roughly 14% of them singletons. The sequenced sample consisted of PBMCs or a T cell subset sorted from them (not recorded which). The receptors derive from a man between 18 and 29 years old who had mild COVID-19 (a few samples of this study predate the infection). Cell type and time point are not known.

The rearrangement joins TRBV18 to TRBJ1-5, with unresolved D. Trimming removed 3 bases at V and 4 bases at J, with 7 bases between. Germline CDR1 KGHSH, CDR2 LQKENI. The CDR3 has 13 amino acids. This CDR3 reads CASSPLQNQPQHF. In DNA form, the CDR3 reads TGTGCCAGCTCACCCCTACAGAATCAGCCCCAGCATTTT.

This clonotype was observed a few times. The rearrangement uses TRBV5-1 and TRBJ1-1; D might be TRBD1 (5 bases). Trimming removed 0 bases at V and 0 bases at J, with 21 bases between. The CDR3 runs 19 residues. Looked up from germline, CDR1 is SGHRS and CDR2 is YFSETQ. CDR3 region: CASSLVTLRQGRMNTEAFF. The CDR3 nucleotides are TGCGCCAGCAGCTTGGTAACATTGCGGCAGGGTCGTATGAACACTGAAGCTTTCTTT.

The rearrangement links TRBV5-1 to TRBJ2-7; 9 nucleotides match TRBD1. The length of the CDR3 is 16 residues. The J segment lost 4 bases and the V segment lost 0 bases, leaving 8 bases of the junction unmatched. The germline gives CDR1 SGHRS, CDR2 YFSETQ. The CDR3 loop is CASSLDPGTGLYEQYF. The CDR3, as DNA: TGCGCCAGCAGCTTGGATCCCGGGACAGGGCTGTACGAGCAGTACTTC.